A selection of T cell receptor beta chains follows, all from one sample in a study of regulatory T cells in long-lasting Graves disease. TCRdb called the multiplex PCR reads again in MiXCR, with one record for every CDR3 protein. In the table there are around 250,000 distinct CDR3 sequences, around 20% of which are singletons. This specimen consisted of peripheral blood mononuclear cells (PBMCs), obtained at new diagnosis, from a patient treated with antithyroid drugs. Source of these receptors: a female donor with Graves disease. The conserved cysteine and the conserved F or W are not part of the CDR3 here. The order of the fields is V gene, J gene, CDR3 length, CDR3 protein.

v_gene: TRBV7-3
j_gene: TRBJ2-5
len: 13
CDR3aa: ASSLTTGRGETQY

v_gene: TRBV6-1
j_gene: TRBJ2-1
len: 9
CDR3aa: ASRGLSEQF

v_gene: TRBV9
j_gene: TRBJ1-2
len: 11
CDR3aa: ASSVGPEEGYT

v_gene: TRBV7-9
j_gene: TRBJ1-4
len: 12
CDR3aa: ASSLRRESEKLF

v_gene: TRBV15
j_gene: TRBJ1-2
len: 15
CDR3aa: ATSRGRDRGKGSGYT

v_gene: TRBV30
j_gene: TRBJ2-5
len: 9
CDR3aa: AWSVGETQY

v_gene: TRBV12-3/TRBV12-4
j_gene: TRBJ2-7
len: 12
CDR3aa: ASSLRQGADEQY

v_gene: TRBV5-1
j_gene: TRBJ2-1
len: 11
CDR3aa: ASSQPQGYEQF

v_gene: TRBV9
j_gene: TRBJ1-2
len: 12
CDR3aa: ASSVEDSPYGYT

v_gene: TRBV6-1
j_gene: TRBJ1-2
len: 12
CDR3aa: ASRMINLYYGYT

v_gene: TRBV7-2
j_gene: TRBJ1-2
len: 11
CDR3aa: ASSLRGNCGYT

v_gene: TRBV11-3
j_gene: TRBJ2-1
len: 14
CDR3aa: ASSGVRGATLNEQF

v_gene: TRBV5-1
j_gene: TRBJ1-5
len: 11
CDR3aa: ASSPASNQPQH

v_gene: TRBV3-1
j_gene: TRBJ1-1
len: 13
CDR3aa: ASSQADRWGTEAF

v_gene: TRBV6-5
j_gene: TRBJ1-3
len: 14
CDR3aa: ASSYSIRGPGDTIY

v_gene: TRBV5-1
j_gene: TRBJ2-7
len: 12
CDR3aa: ASSGGDLSYEQY

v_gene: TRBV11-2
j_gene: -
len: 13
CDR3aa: ASSYTGTGHLTQY

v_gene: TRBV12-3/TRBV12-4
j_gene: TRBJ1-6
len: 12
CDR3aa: ASSPDGGYSPLH

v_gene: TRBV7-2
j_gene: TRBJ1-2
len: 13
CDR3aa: ASSLDQGGGYGYT

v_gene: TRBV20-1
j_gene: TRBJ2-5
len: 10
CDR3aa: SASVRGETQY

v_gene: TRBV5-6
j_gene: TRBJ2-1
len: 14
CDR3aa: ASSGSGGSSYNEQF

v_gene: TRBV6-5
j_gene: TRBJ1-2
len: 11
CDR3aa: ASSYAGENGYT

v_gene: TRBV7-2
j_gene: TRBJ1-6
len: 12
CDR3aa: ASRIPREGSPLH

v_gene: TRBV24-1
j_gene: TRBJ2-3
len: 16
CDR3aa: ATSDPLRDRSSTDTQY

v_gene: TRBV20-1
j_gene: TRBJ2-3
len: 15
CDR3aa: SARDRFSGVGTDTQY

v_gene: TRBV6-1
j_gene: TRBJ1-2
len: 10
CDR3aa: AIGRASLGYT

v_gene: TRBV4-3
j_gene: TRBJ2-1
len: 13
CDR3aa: ASSPSGASYNEQF